This TCR beta chain was obtained from a study of T cell responses to AZD1222 COVID-19 vaccine. Points from the study as a whole: Spike-specific TCR breadth rose after two AZD1222 doses, and depth rose as well. White British donors predominated, females outnumbered males, and clonal diversity was possibly underestimated. Spike was spanned by vaccine-associated CD4 TCRs, which were dominant at 160-218 and 743-854.

The assay was immunoSEQ multiplex PCR, and TCRdb's table has in-frame clones only and misses some. This table has roughly 53,000 clones, 75% to 90% appearing once. The germline CDR1 and CDR2 sequences are SGHRS and YFSETQ. The trim removed 0 bases at V and 5 bases at J, leaving 6 bases unmatched. There are 15 residues in the CDR3. This clone has a handful of counts. The antigen is undetermined. The chain joins TRBV5-1 to TRBJ2-7; 9 bases map to TRBD1. This TCR was recovered from an adult in good health. The specimen was peripheral blood, collected on day 0 of MenACWY control vaccination. The CDR3 sequence: CASSLGGQGIHEQYF. The CDR3 DNA reads as TGCGCCAGCAGCTTGGGCGGACAGGGGATACACGAGCAGTACTTC.